This TCR beta chain was obtained from a study of T cells in Graves' hyperthyroidism and ophthalmopathy. The germline V and J ends were trimmed by 8 bases and 5 bases, with 9 bases remaining between them. Looked up from germline, CDR1 is LNHDA and CDR2 is SQIVND (reference sequence). CDR3 length: 11 residues. This clonotype was detected ten times or more. Researchers amplified the TCR beta CDR3 regions from RNA transcripts. Primed by the HTBI set, a first-round RT-PCR was run on the TCR CDR3. TCRdb redid the calling of the multiplex PCR reads with MiXCR, one entry per CDR3 protein. The data show around 110,000 distinct CDR3 sequences, with approximately 16% seen just once and around two fifths held by the top ten.

J is TRBJ1-1 and V is TRBV19, with TRBD1 as a possible D gene (5 bases). Sequences were obtained from blood. The receptor was derived from a woman aged 45-59 years with Graves' hyperthyroidism. CDR3 sequence: CASARGTEAFF. CDR3 nucleotide sequence: TGTGCCAGTGCCCGGGGGACTGAAGCTTTCTTT.